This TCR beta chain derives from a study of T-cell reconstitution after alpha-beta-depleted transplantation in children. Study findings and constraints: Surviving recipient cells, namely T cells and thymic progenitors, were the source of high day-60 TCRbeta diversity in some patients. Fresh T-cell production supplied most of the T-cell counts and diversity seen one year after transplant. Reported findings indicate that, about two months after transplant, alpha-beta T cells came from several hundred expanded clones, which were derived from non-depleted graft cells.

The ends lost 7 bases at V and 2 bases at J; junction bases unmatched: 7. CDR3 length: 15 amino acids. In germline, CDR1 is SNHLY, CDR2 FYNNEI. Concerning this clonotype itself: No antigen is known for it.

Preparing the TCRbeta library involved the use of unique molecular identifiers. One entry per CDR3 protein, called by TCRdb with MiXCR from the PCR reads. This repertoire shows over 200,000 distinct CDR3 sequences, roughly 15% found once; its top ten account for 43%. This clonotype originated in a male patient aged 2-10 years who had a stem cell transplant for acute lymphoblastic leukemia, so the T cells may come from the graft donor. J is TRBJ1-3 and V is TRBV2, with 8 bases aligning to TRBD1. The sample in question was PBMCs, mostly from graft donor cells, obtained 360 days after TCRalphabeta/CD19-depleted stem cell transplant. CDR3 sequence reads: CASNPTGATGNTIYF. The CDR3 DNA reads TGTGCCAGCAACCCGACAGGGGCGACTGGAAACACCATATATTTT.